Below are 11 T cell receptor beta chains sequenced from a single sample in a study of regulatory T cells in long-lasting Graves disease. Time point given: persistent/refractory GD, antithyroid drugs over 5 years with positive TRAb. The authors made the TCR library using RNA they extracted from PBMCs. HTBI primers from iRepertoire and Arm-PCR of CDR3 regions yielded the TCR beta libraries. A single record per CDR3 protein comes from TCRdb applying MiXCR to the multiplex PCR reads. Here the sample spans some 280,000 distinct CDR3 sequences, roughly 21% being singletons. The starting material was peripheral blood mononuclear cells (PBMCs), obtained when the disease was refractory, from a patient treated with antithyroid drugs. The receptors stem from a female donor with Graves disease.

This clonotype was observed many times. The chain has TRBV27 and TRBJ1-5; TRBD1 matches at 7 bases. V lost 6 bases, J lost 4 bases, and 12 bases stayed unmatched. The length of the CDR3 is 16 residues. Germline V gives CDR1 MNHEY, CDR2 SMNVEV (reference sequence). The CDR3 bases are TGTGCCAGCAGGTTTAAGGGGGCCGTGGGGAATCAGCCCCAGCATTTT. As protein: CASRFKGAVGNQPQHF.

The table lists this clonotype with a count of one. J is TRBJ1-2 and V is TRBV28, with TRBD1 matching 7 bases. The length of the CDR3 is 15 residues. Trimming cost V 5 bases and J 8 bases; bases outside gene matches: 14. In germline, CDR1 is MDHEN, CDR2 SYDVKM. The CDR3 loop reads CASSTGQTSALGYTF. DNA of the CDR3: TGTGCCAGCAGTACGGGACAGACCTCGGCTTTGGGCTACACCTTC.

The chain carries TRBV20-1 and TRBJ2-2, with 8 positions matching TRBD1. From germline, CDR1 is DFQATT and CDR2 SNEGSKA (reference sequence). This CDR3 is built from 17 residues. The V segment lost 1 base and the J segment 1 base; nucleotides outside the gene matches: 8. The CDR3 here is CSARAHGQGMNTGELFF. The DNA for the CDR3 is TGCAGTGCTAGAGCCCACGGACAGGGTATGAACACCGGGGAGCTGTTTTTT.

This clonotype was seen ten or more times. This chain joins TRBV6-5 and TRBJ2-7; D perhaps matches TRBD2 (6 bases). This CDR3 contains 16 residues. Trimming cost V 2 bases and J 2 bases, with 16 bases left between them. Germline lookup yields CDR1 MNHEY and CDR2 SVGAGI. CDR3 protein: CASSYLTTRWPYEQYF. CDR3 DNA: TGTGCCAGCAGTTACCTGACGACTAGGTGGCCCTACGAGCAGTACTTC.

The rearrangement uses TRBV4-1 and TRBJ1-1; no clear D. The V end lost 5 bases, the J end lost 0 bases, and 19 bases lay between the germline ends. The CDR3 contains 17 residues. Germline V lookup: CDR1 MGHRA, CDR2 YSYEKL. The CDR3 DNA is TGCGCCAGCAGCAACCAAGACCCCTTTGGGGTGAACACTGAAGCTTTCTTT. Encoded protein: CASSNQDPFGVNTEAFF.

This clonotype showed up many times. The gene calls are TRBV6-2 or TRBV6-3 and TRBJ1-6; D is ambiguous. Looked up from germline, CDR1 is MNHEY and CDR2 is SVGEGT. The CDR3 contains 17 residues. Trimming shortened V by 0 bases and J by 7 bases, and 16 bases separated the two germline ends. CDR3 in DNA: TGTGCCAGCAGTTACTCGTACGCCTTGACGGCAAATTCACCCCTCCACTTT. Amino acids: CASSYSYALTANSPLHF.

This clonotype has just a few counts. The chain is built from TRBV6-1 and TRBJ2-7, with 7 bases identical to TRBD2. The CDR3 runs 16 residues. Germline lookup yields CDR1 MNHNS and CDR2 SASEGT. Germline trimming cut 7 bases from V and 0 bases from J; bases unmatched to any gene: 12. For the CDR3, the DNA is TGTGCCAGCACCCCCCTCGGGGGGAGGAGCTCCTACGAGCAGTACTTC. Translating it yields CASTPLGGRSSYEQYF.

The V gene is TRBV9, the J gene TRBJ1-3; maybe TRBD1 (5 bases). CDR3 length: 14 residues. V shed 7 bases and J shed 4 bases, with 15 bases lying between them. Per germline, CDR1 SGDLS and CDR2 YYNGEE. CDR3 amino acids: CASGGMMDGNTIYF. The CDR3 DNA reads TGTGCCAGCGGGGGGATGATGGACGGAAACACCATATATTTT.

Only a few counts were recorded for this clonotype. The chain couples TRBV6-2 or TRBV6-3 to TRBJ1-1; D unclear. The V and J ends lost 6 bases and 5 bases respectively, with 13 bases between them. From germline, CDR1 is MNHEY and CDR2 SVGEGT. The length of the CDR3 is 13 residues. CDR3 in DNA: TGTGCCAGCAGACTCAAGGGTGGGACTGAAGCTTTCTTT. Encoded protein: CASRLKGGTEAFF.

V gene TRBV15 combines with J gene TRBJ2-7; TRBD1 matches 9 bases. This CDR3 spans 19 amino acids. The germline gives CDR1 LNHNV, CDR2 YYDKDF (reference sequence). V shed 0 bases, J shed 0 bases, and the junction held 12 bases outside the gene matches. The CDR3 sequence: CATSRDQNRGHPSSYEQYF. In DNA form, the CDR3 reads TGTGCCACCAGCAGAGATCAGAACAGGGGGCACCCATCCTCCTACGAGCAGTACTTC.

This clonotype was recorded once. With a much larger clone just one base away, this may be a read error. The J gene is TRBJ1-1, the V gene TRBV7-6; no definite D call. The CDR3 loop spans 17 amino acids. The germline V gene has CDR1 SGHVS and CDR2 FNYEAQ. This CDR3 reads CASSLAPAWTANTGAFF. The DNA for the CDR3 is TGTGCCAGCAGCTTAGCCCCCGCCTGGACGGCTAACACTGGAGCTTTCTTT.